The sequence of this T cell receptor (beta chain) was determined in a study of blood T cell repertoires in COVID-19. Study overall: From T cells, B-cell-depleted T cells, or PBMCs came the material, which was cDNA or gDNA.

The germline V gene has CDR1 KGHDR and CDR2 SFDVKD. The junction had 6 bases not matched to a gene; V was cut back by 2 bases and J by 6 bases. The CDR3 totals 17 residues. Only in-frame clones appear in the TCRdb table, and some are missing; sequencing was by immunoSEQ multiplex PCR. The sample includes some 97,000 clones, about 90% seen only once; the top ten take about 7.4%. The chain uses TRBV24-1 and TRBJ2-2; 12 nucleotides align to TRBD2. Sequenced: peripheral blood. The origin of this receptor is a man aged 30-40 years in a cohort sampled during active COVID-19. The CDR3 protein is CATSDSSGGARSGELFF. The CDR3 DNA sequence: TGTGCCACCAGTGATTCTAGCGGGGGGGCCCGTTCCGGGGAGCTGTTTTTT.